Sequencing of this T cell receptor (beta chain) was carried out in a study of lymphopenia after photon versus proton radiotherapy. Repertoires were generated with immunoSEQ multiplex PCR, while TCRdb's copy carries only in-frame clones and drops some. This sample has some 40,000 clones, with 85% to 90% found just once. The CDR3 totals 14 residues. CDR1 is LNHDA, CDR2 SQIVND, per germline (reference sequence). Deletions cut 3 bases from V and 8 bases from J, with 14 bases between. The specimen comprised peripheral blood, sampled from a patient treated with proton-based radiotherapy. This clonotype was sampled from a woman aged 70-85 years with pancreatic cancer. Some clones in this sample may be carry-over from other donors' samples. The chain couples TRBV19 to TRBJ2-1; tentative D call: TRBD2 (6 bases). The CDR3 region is CASSMIGGTYEQFF. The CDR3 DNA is TGTGCCAGTAGTATGATCGGCGGGACCTATGAGCAGTTCTTC. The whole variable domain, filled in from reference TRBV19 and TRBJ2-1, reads DGGITQSPKYLFRKEGQNVTLSCEQNLNHDAMYWYRQDPGQGLRLIYYSQIVNDFQKGDIAEGYSVSREKKESFPLTVTSAQKNPTAFYLCASSMIGGTYEQFFGPGTRLTVL.